The clone carrying this T cell receptor beta chain counts as large (0.1 to 1%). Its matching antigen is unknown. At the DNA level, this CDR3 is encoded by other sequences in the same sample as well. The data originate from a study of cytomegalovirus exposure and HLA in healthy donors. Regarding the study as a whole: Compared with the approximately 680-donor mean, an Asian-associated ancestry cluster reportedly had fewer N-insertions, according to a later analysis. Several of the most significant clusters appeared, in a later analysis, to be linked to common viral pathogens. Most TCR sequences proved rare, with some public TCRs found in many donors.

Trimming pared 5 bases from V and 4 bases from J, leaving 16 bases between. The CDR3 runs to 15 residues. Germline values: CDR1 MDHEN, CDR2 SYDVKM. PCR primers comprised 60 Vbeta and 13 Jbeta primers. TCRdb keeps only in-frame clones here, not all; method: immunoSEQ multiplex PCR. The repertoire holds approximately 100,000 clones, with 70% to 85% as singletons. Among the donors, all were healthy bone marrow donors. Sequencing was done on a sample of PBMCs. The chain is built from TRBV28 and TRBJ2-3, with a weak D call TRBD2 (5 bases). This TCR was recovered from a woman aged 18 to 35 in good health and CMV-seropositive. The CDR3 spells CASSQWERPPDTQYF. DNA of the CDR3: TGTGCCAGCAGTCAATGGGAGCGACCCCCAGATACGCAGTATTTT.